One sample yielded the 3 T cell receptor beta chains listed below, sequenced in a study of blood T cells in healthy people across ages. Combining a sample-barcoded 5' primer with a J-beta primer mix, a second PCR ran for about 7 to 11 cycles. TCRdb used MiXCR to reprocess the 5' RACE reads, holding one entry per CDR3 protein. The sample records approximately 670,000 distinct CDR3 sequences, 40% to 45% being singletons. The specimen sequenced was blood. The source is a man of 80 years or more in good health.

The chain carries TRBV7-8 and TRBJ1-1, with D hard to call. V gave up 7 bases and J gave up 4 bases, with 13 bases separating them. The CDR3 is 13 amino acids. Germline V lookup: CDR1 SGHVS, CDR2 FQNEAQ. CDR3 nucleotide sequence: TGTGCCAGCACCAAAGGGCAATCCACTGAAGCTTTCTTT. Translated, it gives CASTKGQSTEAFF.

The chain is built from TRBV9 and TRBJ2-4; no firm D call. The closer fit of TRBJ2-5 to the DNA end suggests the J call may be wrong. CDR3 length: 16 amino acids. Germline CDR1 is SGDLS and CDR2 is YYNGEE. The CDR3 region is CASSVTVAHPQETQYF. The CDR3 DNA reads as TGTGCCAGCAGCGTAACGGTGGCGCACCCCCAAGAGACCCAGTACTTC.

This chain joins TRBV6-1 and TRBJ2-1; TRBD2 is a possible D gene (6 bases). Germline loops: CDR1 MNHNS, CDR2 SASEGT. The germline V and J ends were trimmed by 3 bases and 4 bases, with 16 bases remaining between them. This CDR3 has 16 residues. This CDR3 reads CASSEAGGLIYNEQFF. DNA for the CDR3: TGTGCCAGCAGTGAGGCCGGGGGATTAATATACAATGAGCAGTTCTTC.